The 24 T cell receptor beta chains given below trace back to one sample, sequenced in a study of T cell repertoires in cytomegalovirus infection. MiXCR, applied by TCRdb to the reads, yields one record per CDR3 protein. This table holds about 130,000 distinct CDR3 sequences, 7% to 9.5% found once. The material sequenced was PBMCs. The source of these receptors is a human donor in good health (CMV status not recorded). Some clones in this sample may be carry-over from other donors' samples.

V and J are TRBV5-4 and TRBJ1-5; possibly TRBD1 for D (5 bases). CDR1 and CDR2 from the germline V gene are SGHNT and YYREEE (reference sequence). This CDR3 contains 14 residues. The germline V and J ends were trimmed by 0 bases and 7 bases, with 11 bases remaining between them. CDR3 nucleotides: TGTGCCAGCAGCTTGGGAGGGGAAACGCAGCCCCAGCATTTT. Protein product: CASSLGGETQPQHF.

The chain carries TRBV28 and TRBJ2-7; 9 bases are shared with TRBD1. CDR1 and CDR2 from the germline V gene are MDHEN and SYDVKM. The V segment lost 6 bases and the J segment 6 bases; nucleotides outside the gene matches: 9. The CDR3 totals 14 residues. In DNA, the CDR3 is TGTGCCAGCAGAGCCGGGACAGGGCTTGGCGAGCAGTACTTC. As protein: CASRAGTGLGEQYF.

This clonotype came up many times. J is TRBJ2-2 and V is TRBV4-2; TRBD2 matches 14 bases. Germline trimming cut 1 base from V and 3 bases from J; bases unmatched to any gene: 1. Looked up from germline, CDR1 is LGHNA and CDR2 is YNFKEQ. The CDR3 has 17 residues. The CDR3 DNA is TGTGCCAGCAGCCAAGGACTAGCGGGGGGGTACACCGGGGAGCTGTTTTTT. The encoded protein is CASSQGLAGGYTGELFF.

This clonotype showed up many times. The chain links TRBV12-3 or TRBV12-4 to TRBJ1-1, with D possibly matching TRBD1 (6 bases). The CDR3 runs to 14 residues. The V gene lost 2 bases and the J gene lost 7 bases, with 14 bases spanning the gap. CDR3 nucleotide sequence: TGTGCCAGCAGTTTATCACGTAGGGGGAGTGAAGCTTTCTTT. As protein: CASSLSRRGSEAFF.

The chain recombines TRBV28 with TRBJ2-3; perhaps D is TRBD1 or TRBD2 (5 bases each). Germline V gives CDR1 MDHEN, CDR2 SYDVKM. The V end was cut by 3 bases, the J end by 1 base, with 11 bases between. The CDR3 contains 15 residues. CDR3 DNA: TGTGCCAGCAGTTTTAATTTGGGGGGCACAGATACGCAGTATTTT. Its translation is CASSFNLGGTDTQYF.

The chain carries TRBV20-1 and TRBJ1-3; maybe TRBD1 (5 bases). Trimming pared 3 bases from V and 0 bases from J, leaving 15 bases between. Germline V gene lookup returns CDR1 DFQATT and CDR2 SNEGSKA (reference sequence). The CDR3 loop spans 16 amino acids. CDR3 sequence (DNA): TGCAGTGCTAGTGTAGGGGCACTACACTCTGGAAACACCATATATTTT. Its translation is CSASVGALHSGNTIYF.

This clonotype was counted ten times or more. The chain employs TRBV20-1 and TRBJ1-4; a weak D match, TRBD1 (5 bases). From germline, CDR1 is DFQATT and CDR2 SNEGSKA (reference sequence). The CDR3 is 14 residues long. Trimming took off 6 bases at V and 3 bases at J, with 14 bases between the two ends. This CDR3 is CSARPGPSNEKLFF. In nucleotides, the CDR3 is TGCAGTGCCAGACCGGGACCTTCTAATGAAAAACTGTTTTTT.

The rearrangement links TRBV23-1 to TRBJ2-7, with D maybe TRBD2 (7 bases). TRBV23-1 is sorted into the ORF group, with uncertain function. Between the trimmed V and J ends, which lost 1 base and 3 bases, there was a span of 10 bases. The CDR3 has 14 amino acids. CDR3 in DNA: TGCGCCAGCAGTCAATGGGGGGGGCACTACGAGCAGTACTTC. It translates to CASSQWGGHYEQYF.

This clonotype has a count of ten or more. The chain uses TRBV20-1 and TRBJ2-7, with a tentative D call TRBD2 (7 bases). V was trimmed by 3 bases and J by 5 bases, leaving 17 bases between them. The CDR3 totals 14 residues. Germline-derived CDR1 and CDR2 are DFQATT and SNEGSKA (reference sequence). CDR3 sequence reads: CSASTGGQWDEQYF. In DNA, the CDR3 is TGCAGTGCTAGTACGGGGGGCCAATGGGACGAGCAGTACTTC.

This clonotype was recorded at least ten times. This chain uses TRBV12-3 or TRBV12-4 with TRBJ1-1, with D unclear. This CDR3 comprises 14 residues. With 3 bases removed from V and 4 bases from J, the gap between germline ends came to 12 bases. CDR3 protein: CASSFSAGTTEAFF. The CDR3 bases are TGTGCCAGCAGTTTCTCGGCAGGAACCACTGAAGCTTTCTTT.

A remark on this clonotype: The junction shows a germline mismatch at one end, possibly a read error. The V gene is TRBV24-1, the J gene TRBJ2-1; TRBD2 agrees at 8 bases. CDR1 is KGHDR and CDR2 is SFDVKD in the germline V gene. CDR3 length equals 19 residues. The CDR3, as DNA: TGTGCCACCGGTGATTTGATAGTGGCGGGGGGCCCATCTTACAATGAGCAGTTCTTC. Residues: CATGDLIVAGGPSYNEQFF.

This clonotype was picked up many times. The chain is built from TRBV6-5 and TRBJ2-3; possibly TRBD2 for D (6 bases). This CDR3 is 16 amino acids long. Germline V lookup: CDR1 MNHEY, CDR2 SVGAGI. Between the trimmed V and J ends, which lost 4 bases and 3 bases, there was a span of 17 bases. Written as DNA, the CDR3 is TGTGCCAGCAGTTCGTCCCGGGGGATCGGGACAGATACGCAGTATTTT. This codes for CASSSSRGIGTDTQYF.

The table lists this clonotype with many counts. The chain uses TRBV7-2 and TRBJ2-3, with D possibly matching TRBD1 (5 bases). Germline loops: CDR1 SGHTA, CDR2 FQGNSA. V was cut by 3 bases and J by 2 bases, with 15 bases left in between. This CDR3 contains 16 residues. The DNA of the CDR3 is TGTGCCAGCAGCTTCGGGCTTGGACACAACACAGATACGCAGTATTTT. This encodes CASSFGLGHNTDTQYF.

This clonotype was seen many times. The rearrangement joins TRBV12-3 or TRBV12-4 to TRBJ2-7; D may be TRBD1 (6 bases). The CDR3 is 17 residues long. Trimming cost V 1 base and J 2 bases, with 18 bases left between them. The CDR3 DNA is TGTGCCAGCAGTTTAGGATTTCCGGGGCAGGGGACCTACGAGCAGTACTTC. Protein product: CASSLGFPGQGTYEQYF.

There are a few counts of this clonotype. The chain carries TRBV2 and TRBJ1-4; TRBD1 matches at 10 bases. Germline values: CDR1 SNHLY, CDR2 FYNNEI. J lost 8 bases, V lost 5 bases, and 8 bases had no gene match. The CDR3 spans 15 residues. The CDR3 DNA is TGTGCCAGCAGTCCGAGGACAGGGGGACGAGAAAAACTGTTTTTT. It is translated as CASSPRTGGREKLFF.

This clonotype occurred a few times. The rearrangement joins TRBV6-6 to TRBJ2-5, with 14 bases that match TRBD2. The ends lost 5 bases at V and 6 bases at J; junction bases unmatched: 17. The CDR3 consists of 19 residues. Germline V gene lookup returns CDR1 MNHNY and CDR2 SVGAGI (reference sequence). CDR3 loop: CASSRASPTSGGALKTQYF. As DNA, the CDR3 is TGTGCCAGCAGTCGCGCTTCACCGACTAGCGGGGGGGCTTTAAAGACCCAGTACTTC.

In this sample, this clonotype turned up many times. The chain is built from TRBV7-6 and TRBJ1-1; D possibly corresponds to TRBD1 (5 bases). The V gene lost 2 bases and the J gene lost 7 bases, with 11 bases spanning the gap. Germline values: CDR1 SGHVS, CDR2 FNYEAQ. This CDR3 has 13 amino acids. This CDR3 reads CASSLSGGGEAFF. Written as DNA, the CDR3 is TGTGCCAGCAGCTTATCCGGGGGAGGTGAAGCTTTCTTT.

The chain has TRBV3-1 and TRBJ2-1, with D maybe TRBD2 (7 bases). Between the trimmed V and J ends, which lost 0 bases and 4 bases, there was a span of 13 bases. CDR3 length equals 16 residues. Germline values: CDR1 LGHDT, CDR2 YNNKEL (reference sequence). In DNA form, the CDR3 reads TGTGCCAGCAGCCAAGATCGGAGGGGGGGATACAATGAGCAGTTCTTC. Translation: CASSQDRRGGYNEQFF.

This clonotype was observed a few times. V and J are TRBV12-3 or TRBV12-4 and TRBJ2-1; D not certain. This CDR3 comprises 11 residues. Between the trimmed V and J ends, which lost 3 bases and 10 bases, there was a span of 7 bases. CDR3 in DNA: TGTGCCAGCAGTTTTCCTAGAGAGCAGTTCTTC. Protein: CASSFPREQFF.

This clonotype was detected many times. This chain links TRBV7-2 with TRBJ2-3, with TRBD1 as a possible D gene (5 bases). The V and J ends lost 2 bases and 2 bases respectively, with 11 bases between them. The germline gives CDR1 SGHTA, CDR2 FQGNSA. The CDR3 runs 15 residues. The CDR3 DNA reads TGTGCCAGCAGCTTAAGTAGGGGTTTCACAGATACGCAGTATTTT. Translated, it gives CASSLSRGFTDTQYF.

The rearrangement links TRBV14 to TRBJ1-1; D might be TRBD1 (5 bases). Trimming stripped 1 base from V and 4 bases from J, with 16 bases between. The CDR3 length is 16 residues. CDR1 and CDR2 (germline): SGHDN, FVKESK. In DNA, the CDR3 is TGTGCCAGCAGCCAAGTTAAACCCGGGGGTATCACTGAAGCTTTCTTT. Protein sequence: CASSQVKPGGITEAFF.

This clonotype was recorded many times. One end of the junction fails to match germline, which may point to a read error. The chain links TRBV14 to TRBJ2-3; D unclear. Per germline, CDR1 SGHDN and CDR2 FVKESK. The CDR3 extends over 12 amino acids. DNA for the CDR3: TGTGCCAGCAGAGTACCGGGCCTACCCCTCCATTTT. Translation gives CASRVPGLPLHF.

This clonotype was seen ten or more times. The chain carries TRBV7-7 and TRBJ2-2; 7 positions match TRBD1. J was trimmed by 5 bases and V by 1 base; bases with no gene match: 4. Germline-derived CDR1 and CDR2 are SSHAT and FNYEAQ (reference sequence). This CDR3 has 15 amino acids. CDR3 loop: CASSLGRQGTGELFF. The CDR3 DNA reads TGTGCCAGCAGCTTAGGACGACAGGGTACCGGGGAGCTGTTTTTT.

This clonotype was seen many times. The rearrangement joins TRBV7-8 to TRBJ1-2, with D perhaps matching TRBD1 (6 bases). CDR1 is SGHVS and CDR2 is FQNEAQ in the germline V gene. Trimming left V 0 bases short and J 4 bases short, with 9 bases between. CDR3 length: 14 amino acids. For the CDR3, the DNA is TGTGCCAGCAGCTTAGCCCAGGGGAGCTATGGCTACACCTTC. The encoded protein is CASSLAQGSYGYTF.